The 7 T cell receptor beta chains below come from one sample, sequenced in a study of CD8+ T cells in alopecia areata. Treatment here: oral pan-JAK inhibitor, 5-10 mg twice daily. Sequencing used cDNA as its template, made by extracting RNA and reverse transcribing it. Here immunoSEQ multiplex PCR was the method, and the copy in TCRdb shows in-frame clones only, minus some. The profile covers some 190,000 clones, with roughly three fifths appearing a single time and 0.95% to 1.5% taken by the ten largest. The sample here was CD4+ T cells sorted from blood, taken around week 46, from a patient treated with tofacitinib. These receptors were taken from a human donor with alopecia areata.

About this clone itself: In the same sample, other DNA sequences code for this CDR3. The chain recombines TRBV5-1 with TRBJ2-6; no definite D call. Trimming stripped 4 bases from V and 0 bases from J, with 5 bases between. The germline V gene encodes CDR1 SGHRS and CDR2 YFSETQ. The length of the CDR3 is 14 residues. The CDR3 coding sequence is TGCGCCAGCAGCCTGGGCTCTGGGGCCAACGTCCTGACTTTC. Protein product: CASSLGSGANVLTF.

This clone was counted a few times. V is TRBV5-1 and J is TRBJ2-2; a possible D gene is TRBD1 (6 bases). Germline CDR1 reads SGHRS; CDR2 reads YFSETQ. CDR3 size: 15 residues. The V gene lost 4 bases and the J gene lost 1 base, with 11 bases spanning the gap. CDR3 nucleotides: TGCGCCAGCAGCATGTGGGGGCAGAACACCGGGGAGCTGTTTTTT. Protein product: CASSMWGQNTGELFF.

This clone was picked up one time. The chain employs TRBV29-1 and TRBJ2-7, with 7 bases aligning to TRBD1. The V and J ends lost 5 bases and 6 bases, in that order; junction bases with no gene match: 10. This CDR3 has 13 residues. In germline, CDR1 is SQVTM, CDR2 ANQGSEA. The DNA of the CDR3 is TGCAGCGTTAGGACAGGCCCACCTTCCGAGCAGTACTTC. As protein: CSVRTGPPSEQYF.

The V and J genes are TRBV7-3 and TRBJ1-1; D is unresolved. The germline gives CDR1 SGHTA, CDR2 FQGTGA. V lost 2 bases, J lost 0 bases, and 7 bases lay in between. This CDR3 region has 14 residues. CDR3 residues: CASSLDGMNTEAFF. DNA of the CDR3: TGTGCCAGCAGCTTAGACGGGATGAACACTGAAGCTTTCTTT.

V usage is TRBV9 and J usage is TRBJ2-3, with 8 bases that match TRBD2. Looked up from germline, CDR1 is SGDLS and CDR2 is YYNGEE. The CDR3 has 14 residues. After removal of 4 bases from V and 4 bases from J, the junction contained 5 bases not matched to a gene. The CDR3 region is CASSPQTSADTQYF. The CDR3, as DNA: TGTGCCAGCAGCCCACAGACTAGCGCAGATACGCAGTATTTT.

J is TRBJ2-1 and V is TRBV29-1; TRBD1 matches 8 bases. The trim removed 6 bases at V and 1 base at J, leaving 8 bases unmatched. CDR1 is SQVTM and CDR2 is ANQGSEA in the germline V gene. The CDR3 has 15 amino acids. In nucleotides, the CDR3 is TGCAGCGTAGAATACAGGGGGAAGTCCTACAATGAGCAGTTCTTC. Protein sequence: CSVEYRGKSYNEQFF.

This clone was detected a few times. The chain combines TRBV6-6 with TRBJ1-2; D is possibly TRBD1 (6 bases). Germline values: CDR1 MNHNY, CDR2 SVGAGI (reference sequence). V lost 4 bases, J lost 0 bases, and 15 bases lay in between. This CDR3 comprises 16 residues. For the CDR3, the DNA is TGTGCCAGCAGTTCCGGAGGGGGGTCAGCTAACTATGGCTACACCTTC. Its protein product is CASSSGGGSANYGYTF.